This TCR beta chain was profiled in a study of shared clonotypes between healthy human individuals. Germline lookup yields CDR1 LNHDA and CDR2 SQIVND (reference sequence). V was pared by 9 bases and J by 4 bases, with 5 bases of the junction left unmatched. This CDR3 region has 14 residues. A remark on this clone: No antigen is known for it.

The table came from immunoSEQ multiplex PCR; TCRdb's copy has only in-frame clones and leaves some out. This table has 2 million to 2.5 million clones, approximately 93% appearing once. Broader study findings: Around 4.7% was the fraction of naive CD4 clonotypes found shared across several donors.

The rearrangement uses TRBV19 and TRBJ1-4; 10 bases agree with TRBD1. The sequence came from a man younger than 35 in good health. Some clones in this sample may be carry-over from other donors' samples. The sample was naive CD4+ T cells from PBMCs. The sample's subset: CD45RA+ positively selected. The CDR3 is CASRWTGGNEKLFF. For the CDR3, the DNA is TGTGCCAGCCGGTGGACAGGGGGTAATGAAAAACTGTTTTTT.